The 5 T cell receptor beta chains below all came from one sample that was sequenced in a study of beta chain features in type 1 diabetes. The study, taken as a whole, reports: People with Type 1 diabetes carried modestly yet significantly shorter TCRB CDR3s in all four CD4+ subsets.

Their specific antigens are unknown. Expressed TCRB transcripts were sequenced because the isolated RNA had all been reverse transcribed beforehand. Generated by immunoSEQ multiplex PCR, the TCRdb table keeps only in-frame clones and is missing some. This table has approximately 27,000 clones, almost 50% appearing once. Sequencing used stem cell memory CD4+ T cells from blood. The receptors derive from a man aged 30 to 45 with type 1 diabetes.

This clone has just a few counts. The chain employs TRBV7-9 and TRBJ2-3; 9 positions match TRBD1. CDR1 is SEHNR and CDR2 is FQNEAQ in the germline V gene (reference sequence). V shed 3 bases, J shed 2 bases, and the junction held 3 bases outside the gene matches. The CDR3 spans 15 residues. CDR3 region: CASSFRQGVTDTQYF. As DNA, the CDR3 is TGTGCCAGCAGCTTCAGACAGGGGGTCACAGATACGCAGTATTTT.

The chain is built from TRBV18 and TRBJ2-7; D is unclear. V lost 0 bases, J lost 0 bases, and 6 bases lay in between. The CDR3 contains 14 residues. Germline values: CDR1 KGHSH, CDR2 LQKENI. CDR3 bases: TGTGCCAGCTCACCACCGGCCAACTCCTACGAGCAGTACTTC. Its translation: CASSPPANSYEQYF.

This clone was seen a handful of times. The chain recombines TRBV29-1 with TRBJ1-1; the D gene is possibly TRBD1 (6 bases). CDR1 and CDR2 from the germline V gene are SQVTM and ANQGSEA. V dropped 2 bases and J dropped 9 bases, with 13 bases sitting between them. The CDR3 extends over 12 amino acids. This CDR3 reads CSVEWVGAKAFF. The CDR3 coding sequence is TGCAGCGTTGAATGGGTGGGGGCGAAAGCTTTCTTT.

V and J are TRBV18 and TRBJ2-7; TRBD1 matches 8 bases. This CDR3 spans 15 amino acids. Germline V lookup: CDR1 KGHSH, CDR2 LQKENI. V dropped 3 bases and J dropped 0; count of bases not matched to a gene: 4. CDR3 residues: CASSPGGQASYEQYF. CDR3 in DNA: TGTGCCAGCTCACCGGGGGGACAGGCCTCCTACGAGCAGTACTTC.

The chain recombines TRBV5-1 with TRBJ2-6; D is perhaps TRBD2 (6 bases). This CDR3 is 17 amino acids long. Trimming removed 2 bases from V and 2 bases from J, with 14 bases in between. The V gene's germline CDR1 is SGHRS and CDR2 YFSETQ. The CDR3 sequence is CASSLLGGITGANVLTF. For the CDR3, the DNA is TGCGCCAGCAGCTTATTGGGGGGAATCACTGGGGCCAACGTCCTGACTTTC.